This paragraph reports one T cell receptor (beta chain). Authors' methods: The authors estimated nucleated cell counts from reference gene primer amplification. Using immunoSEQ multiplex PCR, the repertoire was profiled, and TCRdb retains in-frame clones only, with some absent. V, J and clone size are those of that table, while D and trimming were read from the DNA. The data contain about 220,000 clones, about 86% of them singletons. This specimen comes from a study of blood T cell repertoires in COVID-19. On the study more broadly: Material from acute and convalescent COVID-19 was sourced from the United States, Italy and Spain. From T cells, B-cell-depleted T cells, or PBMCs came the material, which was cDNA or gDNA.

The TCR comes from a woman in her forties with acute COVID-19. The specimen sequenced was PBMCs or T cells enriched from blood (not recorded which).

CDR3: CASSSRQGQGANGYTF. The CDR3 nucleotides read TGTGCCAGTAGTTCCCGTCAGGGACAGGGGGCGAATGGCTACACCTTC. V gene TRBV19 combines with J gene TRBJ1-2; 12 bases map to TRBD1. V gave up 5 bases and J gave up 6 bases; unmatched junction bases: 10. This CDR3 is built from 16 residues. CDR1 and CDR2 from the germline V gene are LNHDA and SQIVND (reference sequence).